One sample yielded the 26 T cell receptor beta chains listed below, sequenced in a study of blood T cell repertoires in COVID-19. The repertoire was sequenced with immunoSEQ multiplex PCR; TCRdb's copy has only in-frame clones and lacks some. The table lists some 83,000 clones, 86% of them singletons. Sequencing was performed on peripheral blood. These receptors were obtained from an elderly man in a cohort sampled during active COVID-19.

The chain couples TRBV2 to TRBJ2-7, with D maybe TRBD2 (7 bases). V gave up 5 bases and J gave up 4 bases, with 12 bases separating them. Germline-derived CDR1 and CDR2 are SNHLY and FYNNEI. This CDR3 comprises 13 residues. The CDR3 loop is CASSQGGGYEQYV. DNA for the CDR3: TGTGCCAGCAGTCAGGGAGGGGGGTACGAGCAGTACGTC.

This chain uses TRBV4-2 with TRBJ1-1; 8 nucleotides agree with TRBD1. The CDR3 has 16 residues. From germline, CDR1 is LGHNA and CDR2 YNFKEQ. V shed 0 bases and J 1 base; nucleotides not matched to a gene: 4. The CDR3 here is CASSQEQGASNTEAFF. The CDR3 DNA reads TGTGCCAGCAGCCAAGAGCAGGGGGCATCGAACACTGAAGCTTTCTTT.

The CDR3 coding sequence is TGTGCCAGCAGCCAAGGATCCTTGGCGAACACTGAAGCTTTCTTT. Residues: CASSQGSLANTEAFF. The chain combines TRBV3-1 (or the pseudogene TRBV3-2) with TRBJ1-1, with D unresolved. CDR1 and CDR2 from the germline V gene are LGHDT and YNNKEL (reference sequence). V gave up 1 base and J gave up 1 base, with 10 bases separating them. This CDR3 has 15 amino acids.

The gene calls are TRBV6-5 and TRBJ1-5; TRBD1 matches at 8 bases. CDR1 MNHEY and CDR2 SVGAGI come from the germline V gene. The CDR3 consists of 16 residues. J was trimmed by 9 bases and V by 2 bases; bases with no gene match: 12. The CDR3 sequence: CASSYPLGQGRGPQHF. The DNA of the CDR3 is TGTGCCAGCAGTTACCCCCTAGGACAGGGCAGGGGGCCCCAGCATTTT.

The chain couples TRBV24-1 to TRBJ2-5; 8 nucleotides match TRBD2. After removal of 5 bases from V and 9 bases from J, the junction contained 16 bases not matched to a gene. The length of the CDR3 is 16 residues. Germline values: CDR1 KGHDR, CDR2 SFDVKD. CDR3 nucleotide sequence: TGTGCCACCAGTGGGTTTGCGGGGGGCCTGGGAGGGGCCCAGTACTTC. Translation gives CATSGFAGGLGGAQYF.

The chain carries TRBV4-2 and TRBJ1-2; TRBD1 agrees at 9 bases. The length of the CDR3 is 15 residues. With 2 bases clipped from V and 8 bases from J, the junction kept 9 bases outside the gene matches. Germline values: CDR1 LGHNA, CDR2 YNFKEQ. CDR3 loop: CASSQPGTGLPGYTF. The CDR3 region has the DNA TGTGCCAGCAGCCAACCCGGGACAGGGTTACCCGGCTACACCTTC.

The rearrangement uses TRBV28 and TRBJ1-1; D is uncertain. Germline values: CDR1 MDHEN, CDR2 SYDVKM. The CDR3 runs to 14 residues. The V end was cut by 8 bases, the J end by 2 bases, with 15 bases between. The chain's CDR3 is CASYRGSYNTEAFF. The CDR3 nucleotides read TGTGCCAGCTATCGAGGATCCTACAACACTGAAGCTTTCTTT.

Only a few counts were recorded for this clone. This sequence joins TRBV7-2 and TRBJ1-2; 8 bases are shared with TRBD1. CDR1 is SGHTA, CDR2 FQGNSA, per germline. The CDR3 has 17 residues. After removal of 2 bases from V and 7 bases from J, the junction contained 15 bases not matched to a gene. CDR3 sequence reads: CASSLSWGWQGASGYTF. The CDR3 bases are TGTGCCAGCAGCTTATCTTGGGGTTGGCAGGGGGCGAGTGGCTACACCTTC.

The chain combines TRBV4-3 with TRBJ1-2; D perhaps matches TRBD1 (5 bases). The CDR3 loop spans 17 amino acids. The germline gives CDR1 LGHNA, CDR2 YSLEER. Trimming shortened V by 2 bases and J by 4 bases, and 20 bases separated the two germline ends. CDR3 amino acids: CASSQNTGTASPYGYTF. In DNA, the CDR3 is TGCGCCAGCAGCCAAAATACCGGGACTGCTTCTCCCTATGGCTACACCTTC.

The genes are TRBV9 and TRBJ2-1, with D perhaps matching TRBD2 (5 bases). Germline lookup yields CDR1 SGDLS and CDR2 YYNGEE. The CDR3 sequence is 18 residues long. V was pared by 4 bases and J by 8 bases, with 28 bases between. The CDR3 sequence: CASSTSVKTSQPHHEQFF. Written as DNA, the CDR3 is TGTGCCAGCAGCACCTCCGTAAAAACTAGTCAGCCCCACCATGAGCAGTTCTTC.

A single count supports this clone. The V call is TRBV9, the J call TRBJ2-1; TRBD2 matches 8 bases. The CDR3 totals 19 residues. From germline, CDR1 is SGDLS and CDR2 YYNGEE. J lost 7 bases, V lost 0 bases, and 18 bases had no gene match. DNA of the CDR3: TGTGCCAGCAGCGTAGACCCGCCGAGCGGGGGTTTAATGAGGAATGAGCAGTTCTTC. Its translation is CASSVDPPSGGLMRNEQFF.

The V and J genes are TRBV11-2 and TRBJ1-1; no clear D. The CDR3 extends over 14 amino acids. V lost 1 base, J lost 1 base, and 7 bases lay in between. Germline loops: CDR1 SGHAT, CDR2 FQNNGV. The CDR3 nucleotides read TGTGCCAGCAGCTTAGTTTTCGGGAACACTGAAGCTTTCTTT. Protein product: CASSLVFGNTEAFF.

The chain couples TRBV14 to TRBJ2-2, with D uncertain. Germline V CDR1 and CDR2: SGHDN, FVKESK. The CDR3 contains 14 residues. V lost 8 bases, J lost 1 base, and 11 bases lay in between. The DNA of the CDR3 is TGTGCCAGCCAGGAAGGCTTGAACACCGGGGAGCTGTTTTTT. Translated: CASQEGLNTGELFF.

The genes are TRBV6-5 and TRBJ2-7; 13 bases are shared with TRBD2. The trim removed 5 bases at V and 0 bases at J, leaving 1 base unmatched. CDR3 length equals 15 residues. Germline V gives CDR1 MNHEY, CDR2 SVGAGI. This CDR3 is CASSRLAGGSYEQYF. In nucleotides, the CDR3 is TGTGCCAGCAGTCGACTAGCGGGGGGCTCCTACGAGCAGTACTTC.

V is TRBV4-2 and J is TRBJ2-1, with 7 nucleotides matching TRBD1. Germline CDR1 reads LGHNA; CDR2 reads YNFKEQ. J gave up 5 bases and V 2 bases, and 9 bases lay outside the gene matches. This CDR3 comprises 16 residues. This chain's CDR3 is CASSQKDRDSNNEQFF. In DNA form, the CDR3 reads TGTGCCAGCAGCCAAAAAGACCGGGACAGCAACAATGAGCAGTTCTTC.

The chain combines TRBV5-8 with TRBJ2-2; D is unresolved. The CDR3 sequence is 14 residues long. Trimming cost V 0 bases and J 5 bases, with 8 bases left between them. Germline CDR1 SGHTS, CDR2 YDEGEE. This CDR3 reads CASSLGFQTGELFF. For the CDR3, the DNA is TGTGCCAGCAGCTTGGGGTTTCAGACCGGGGAGCTGTTTTTT.

The chain employs TRBV7-3 and TRBJ1-2; 7 nucleotides align to TRBD1. CDR3 size: 15 residues. The ends lost 2 bases at V and 2 bases at J; junction bases unmatched: 5. The germline gives CDR1 SGHTA, CDR2 FQGTGA. CDR3 sequence: CASSLGDRPNYGYTF. In DNA, the CDR3 is TGTGCCAGCAGCTTAGGGGACAGACCAAACTATGGCTACACCTTC.

This chain joins TRBV11-3 and TRBJ2-2; TRBD2 agrees at 8 bases. The CDR3 sequence is 14 residues long. Germline CDR1 is SGHNT and CDR2 is YENEEA. J gave up 5 bases and V 1 base, and 0 bases lay outside the gene matches. The CDR3 region has the DNA TGTGCCAGCAGCTTAGCGGGGGGGACCGGGGAGCTGTTTTTT. Protein sequence: CASSLAGGTGELFF.

This chain links TRBV28 with TRBJ1-2, with TRBD1 matching 8 bases. This CDR3 region has 14 residues. Germline V gene lookup returns CDR1 MDHEN and CDR2 SYDVKM. Trimming took 6 bases from V and 1 from J; bases not matched to a gene: 4. Here the CDR3 DNA reads TGTGCCAGCAGCACGACAGGGGATAACTATGGCTACACCTTC. Encoded protein: CASSTTGDNYGYTF.

The V call is TRBV5-1, the J call TRBJ2-3, with D maybe TRBD1 (5 bases). CDR1 and CDR2 (germline): SGHRS, YFSETQ. This CDR3 region has 15 residues. The ends were cut back, 2 bases at V and 2 bases at J, with 12 bases in the middle. The CDR3 coding sequence is TGCGCCAGCAGCTTAGGGGTCTCATTCACAGATACGCAGTATTTT. It yields the protein CASSLGVSFTDTQYF. The full variable domain, its missing parts supplied by reference TRBV5-1 and TRBJ2-3, is KAGVTQTPRYLIKTRGQQVTLSCSPISGHRSVSWYQQTPGQGLQFLFEYFSETQRNKGNFPGRFSGRQFSNSRSEMNVSTLELGDSALYLCASSLGVSFTDTQYFGPGTRLTVL.

CDR3 coding DNA: TGTGCCACCAGCAGGGGCACCGGGACAGGGGAAAAACTGTTTTTT. Its protein product is CATSRGTGTGEKLFF. This sequence joins TRBV15 and TRBJ1-4, with 9 positions matching TRBD1. V dropped 3 bases and J dropped 8; count of bases not matched to a gene: 7. Germline V gene data show CDR1 as LNHNV and CDR2 as YYDKDF (reference sequence). This CDR3 spans 15 amino acids.

The chain links TRBV5-4 to TRBJ2-3; tentative D call: TRBD1 (6 bases). The CDR3 runs to 14 residues. Germline V CDR1 and CDR2: SGHNT, YYREEE (reference sequence). V was trimmed by 3 bases and J by 4 bases, leaving 12 bases between them. The CDR3 DNA follows: TGTGCCAGCAGCTCCGAGGGGGTTCCAGATACGCAGTATTTT. Its protein product is CASSSEGVPDTQYF.

The genes are TRBV2 and TRBJ2-1, with 9 nucleotides matching TRBD1. Germline values: CDR1 SNHLY, CDR2 FYNNEI. The CDR3 totals 14 residues. The junction had 7 bases not matched to a gene; V was cut back by 4 bases and J by 9 bases. The CDR3 loop is CASSGGTGRTEQFF. Here the CDR3 DNA reads TGTGCCAGCAGTGGAGGGACAGGGAGGACTGAGCAGTTCTTC.

DNA for the CDR3: TGTGCCACTACGACAGGGACCTCCGGGGAGCTGTTTTTT. Translation: CATTTGTSGELFF. J is TRBJ2-2 and V is TRBV2, with 7 bases matching TRBD1. The CDR3 loop spans 13 amino acids. Trimming removed 10 bases from V and 6 bases from J; junction bases left unmatched: 8. Per germline, CDR1 SNHLY and CDR2 FYNNEI. The whole variable domain, filled in from reference TRBV2 and TRBJ2-2, reads EPEVTQTPSHQVTQMGQEVILRCVPISNHLYFYWYRQILGQKVEFLVSFYNNEISEKSEIFDDQFSVERPDGSNFTLKIRSTKLEDSAMYFCATTTGTSGELFFGEGSRLTVL.

The chain has TRBV7-3 and TRBJ2-7, with 8 bases matching TRBD2. The CDR3 covers 15 residues. Germline trimming cut 5 bases from V and 2 bases from J; bases unmatched to any gene: 8. CDR1 and CDR2 (germline): SGHTA, FQGTGA. The CDR3 sequence: CASSPAAGATYEQYF. In DNA, the CDR3 is TGTGCCAGCAGCCCCGCAGCGGGGGCTACCTACGAGCAGTACTTC.

The chain recombines TRBV11-2 with TRBJ2-7; a possible D gene is TRBD1 (6 bases). V lost 5 bases and J lost 7, with 24 bases in between. CDR1 is SGHAT and CDR2 is FQNNGV in the germline V gene. CDR3 length: 16 amino acids. The CDR3 DNA reads as TGTGCCAGCAGCCTCAACAGGGAGTCGACAGTGAAGGAGCAGTACGTC. Residues: CASSLNRESTVKEQYV.